Listed below are T cell receptor beta chains from one sample, sequenced in a study of shared clonotypes between healthy human individuals. The protocol was immunoSEQ multiplex PCR, while the TCRdb copy is restricted to in-frame clones and leaves out a portion. Here the sample spans 1,400,000 or so clones, less than 99% being singletons. Specimen: naive CD4+ T cells sorted from blood. The receptors originated from a young man in good health. Each CDR3 is given with its conserved first and last residue. A D gene is named only where the DNA matches it firmly. The listing skips clone size in some rows; elsewhere it reads once, few, many or a size class.

V	size	D	J	DNA	CDR3
TRBV9	-	-	TRBJ1-1	TGTGCCAGCAGCCCAAGGACGGACATGAACACTGAAGCTTTCTTT	CASSPRTDMNTEAFF
TRBV2	-	-	TRBJ1-5	TGTGCCAGCAGTGAAGGCCCCGCAGGAATCAATCAGCCCCAGCATTTT	CASSEGPAGINQPQHF
TRBV6-5	-	TRBD1	TRBJ1-1	TGTGCCAGCAGTTACTCGGTAAGGGGGCAAGCTTTCTTT	CASSYSVRGQAFF
TRBV20-1	-	-	TRBJ2-3	TGCAGTGCTACGATCACAGATACGCAGTATTTT	CSATITDTQYF
TRBV6-6	-	-	TRBJ2-5	TGTGCCAGCAGTTACTGGGCGGAGGGGGATCCAGAGACCCAGTACTTC	CASSYWAEGDPETQYF
TRBV25-1	-	-	TRBJ2-7	TGTGCCAGCAGTGTGCAGGTTAACTACGAGCAGTACTTC	CASSVQVNYEQYF
TRBV7-8	once	-	TRBJ2-1	TGTGCCAGCAGCTCCGACCTCGGGAGTAGCTCCTACAATGAGCAGTTCTTC	CASSSDLGSSSYNEQFF
TRBV7-2	-	TRBD2	TRBJ2-2	TGTGCCAGCAGCTTAGGCGGGAGGTTGGCCGGGGAGCTGTTTTTT	CASSLGGRLAGELFF
TRBV7-1	-	-	TRBJ2-1	TGTGCCAGCAGCTTATTGGGAGAGTACAATGAGCAGTTCTTC	CASSLLGEYNEQFF
TRBV7-2	-	TRBD1	TRBJ2-3	TGTGCCAGCAGGGGGGGACAGGGGAGGACAGATACGCAGTATTTT	CASRGGQGRTDTQYF
TRBV5-1	-	TRBD2	TRBJ2-7	TGCGCCAGCAGCTTGGAACAGCGGGGTTTCGAGCAGTACTTC	CASSLEQRGFEQYF
TRBV5-1	-	TRBD2	TRBJ2-2	TGCGCCAGCAGCTTGGGGGTGCTAGCGGCAAACACCGGGGAGCTGTTTTTT	CASSLGVLAANTGELFF
TRBV19	-	-	TRBJ2-7	TGTGCCAGTAGTACGCGGGGGCACGAGCAGTACTTC	CASSTRGHEQYF
TRBV1	-	-	TRBJ2-7	TGCACCAGCAGCCAAGATGGGCCACGTCCTGGGTCCTACGAGCAGTACTTC	CTSSQDGPRPGSYEQYF
TRBV7-8	-	-	TRBJ1-1	TGTGCCAGCAGCTTAGTGGGGAGAACCACTGAAGCTTTCTTT	CASSLVGRTTEAFF
TRBV5-1	-	TRBD1	TRBJ2-1	TGCGCCAGCAGCCGACCCCGGACAGGGTTTGGCAATGAGCAGTTCTTC	CASSRPRTGFGNEQFF
TRBV5-5	-	-	TRBJ1-5	TGTGCCAGCAGCCGACAGGCCAGACTTTATAGCAATCAGCCCCAGCATTTT	CASSRQARLYSNQPQHF
TRBV10-2	-	-	TRBJ2-7	TGCGCCAGCACCCCCGGGCGTACTAGCTCCTACGAGCAGTACTTC	CASTPGRTSSYEQYF
TRBV9	-	TRBD2	TRBJ2-4	TGTGCCAGCAGCGTGTCCCATGGACTAGCGGAAAACATTCAGTACTTC	CASSVSHGLAENIQYF
TRBV14	-	TRBD2	TRBJ2-1	TGTGCCAGCAGAGGGGGCACTAGCGGGAGCGATGAGCAGTTCTTC	CASRGGTSGSDEQFF
TRBV27	-	TRBD2	TRBJ2-6	TGTGCCAGCAGTCCCGCAACGGGGGGGGCTGCTGGGGCCAACGTCCTGACTTTC	CASSPATGGAAGANVLTF
TRBV7-2	-	-	TRBJ2-1	TGTGCCAGCAGCTTAGTGCCATTACCATCCAATGAGCAGTTCTTC	CASSLVPLPSNEQFF
TRBV9	-	-	TRBJ1-2	TGTGCCAGCAGCGTAGGGGGAAGGAGGCAGAGTGGCTACACCTTC	CASSVGGRRQSGYTF